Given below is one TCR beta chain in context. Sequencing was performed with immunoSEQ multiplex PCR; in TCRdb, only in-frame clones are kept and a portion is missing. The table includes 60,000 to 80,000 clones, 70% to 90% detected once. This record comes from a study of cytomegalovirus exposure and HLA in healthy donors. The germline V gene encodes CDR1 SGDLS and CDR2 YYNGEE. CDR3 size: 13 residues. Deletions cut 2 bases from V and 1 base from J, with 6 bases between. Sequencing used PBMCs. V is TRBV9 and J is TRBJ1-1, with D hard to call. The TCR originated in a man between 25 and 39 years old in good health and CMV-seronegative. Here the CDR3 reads CASSVGRNTEAFF. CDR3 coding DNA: TGTGCCAGCAGCGTCGGTAGGAACACTGAAGCTTTCTTT. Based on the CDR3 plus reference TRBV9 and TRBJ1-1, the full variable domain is DSGVTQTPKHLITATGQRVTLRCSPRSGDLSVYWYQQSLDQGLQFLIQYYNGEERAKGNILERFSAQQFPDLHSELNLSSLELGDSALYFCASSVGRNTEAFFGQGTRLTVV.